This T cell receptor beta chain is from a study of Tregs in tolerant kidney transplant recipients. Trimming cost V 4 bases and J 8 bases, with 16 bases left between them. There are 15 residues in the CDR3. CDR1 is SGHKS, CDR2 YYEKEE, per germline (reference sequence). Findings of the study overall: Validation in larger populations is needed because few patients were studied. No direct test of biological reproducibility was done here. The most relevant donor-specific Treg TCRbeta repertoire apparently came from expansion with activated donor B cells.

Data came from immunoSEQ multiplex PCR; TCRdb stores just in-frame clones and leaves some out. This sample has 85,000 to 90,000 clones, with around nine tenths found just once. This clone has just a few counts. Its antigen is unknown. The receptor's source is a human donor in good health. The rearrangement uses TRBV5-5 and TRBJ1-6, with D possibly TRBD1 on 5 matching bases. The sample comprised CD8+ T cells from blood. In nucleotides, the CDR3 is TGTGCCAGCAGCCCTGCCGGGGGGAAGTATTCACCCCTCCACTTT. Translating gives CASSPAGGKYSPLHF.